The clone carrying this T cell receptor (beta chain) was observed a few times. A much larger clonotype is one base distant, so this may be a read error. This sample is part of a study of tumor and adjacent non-tumor tissue in lung cancer. The template was RNA from unsorted bulk tissue. A modified ARM-PCR protocol with three rounds of nested PCR amplified TCRbeta. TCRdb processed the multiplex PCR reads anew with MiXCR; each CDR3 protein has one entry. The sample consists of 120,000 to 150,000 distinct CDR3 sequences, around 65% of them appearing once. The TCR was taken from a man aged 60-69 years with small cell lung cancer. Specimen: lung tumor tissue.

CDR3 sequence (DNA): TGCAGTGCTTCGGAGGATAGCAATCGGCCCCAGCATTTT. Its translation is CSASEDSNRPQHF. The rearrangement uses TRBV20-1 and TRBJ1-5; no reliable D call. The CDR3 length is 13 residues. Germline assignment: CDR1 DFQATT and CDR2 SNEGSKA (reference sequence).